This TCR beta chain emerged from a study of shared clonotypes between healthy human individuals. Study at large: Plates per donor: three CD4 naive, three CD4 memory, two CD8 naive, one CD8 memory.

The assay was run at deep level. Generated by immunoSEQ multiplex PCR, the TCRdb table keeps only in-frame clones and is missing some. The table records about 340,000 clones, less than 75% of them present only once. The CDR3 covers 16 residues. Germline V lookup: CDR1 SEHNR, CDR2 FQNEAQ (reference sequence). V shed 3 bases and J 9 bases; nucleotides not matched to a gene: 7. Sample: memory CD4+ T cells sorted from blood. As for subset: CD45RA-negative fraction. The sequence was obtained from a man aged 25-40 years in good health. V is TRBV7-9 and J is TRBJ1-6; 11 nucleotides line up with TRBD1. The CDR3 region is CASSFDGTGGVSPLHF. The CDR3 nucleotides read TGTGCCAGCAGCTTTGACGGGACAGGGGGTGTTTCACCCCTCCACTTT. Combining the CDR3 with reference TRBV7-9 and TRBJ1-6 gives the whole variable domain DTGVSQNPRHKITKRGQNVTFRCDPISEHNRLYWYRQTLGQGPEFLTYFQNEAQLEKSRLLSDRFSAERPKGSFSTLEIQRTEQGDSAMYLCASSFDGTGGVSPLHFGNGTRLTVT.